Shown below are 6 T cell receptor beta chains from a single sample sequenced in a study of blood T cell repertoires in COVID-19. Clones were read by immunoSEQ multiplex PCR, and TCRdb kept only the in-frame ones, dropping some. The table records 200,000 to 250,000 clones, roughly 81% of them present only once. Sequenced input: peripheral blood. These receptors all come from a man aged 50-60 years with acute or convalescent COVID-19.

V is TRBV3-1 (or the pseudogene TRBV3-2) and J is TRBJ1-1; TRBD1 is a possible D gene (6 bases). From germline, CDR1 is LGHDT and CDR2 YNNKEL (reference sequence). The CDR3 runs to 14 residues. With 1 base removed from V and 4 bases from J, the gap between germline ends came to 10 bases. Here the CDR3 reads CASSQGTGRTEAFF. The DNA for the CDR3 is TGTGCCAGCAGCCAAGGAACAGGGCGCACTGAAGCTTTCTTT.

The chain recombines TRBV6-1 with TRBJ2-7; 9 bases fit TRBD1. Germline lookup yields CDR1 MNHNS and CDR2 SASEGT. The length of the CDR3 is 16 residues. The ends lost 5 bases at V and 2 bases at J; junction bases unmatched: 10. CDR3 DNA sequence: TGTGCCAGCAGTAAAGTTCTACAGGGGGCTCCCTACGAGCAGTACTTC. Protein: CASSKVLQGAPYEQYF.

The CDR3 protein is CASSPGTANYGYTF. The CDR3, as DNA: TGTGCCAGCAGCCCCGGGACAGCTAACTATGGCTACACCTTC. The rearrangement uses TRBV7-9 and TRBJ1-2; 7 bases line up with TRBD1. Germline CDR1 reads SEHNR; CDR2 reads FQNEAQ (reference sequence). V was clipped by 5 bases and J by 0 bases; unmatched bases: 3. This CDR3 has 14 amino acids.

The chain links TRBV5-1 to TRBJ2-7; the D gene is possibly TRBD1 (5 bases). This CDR3 is built from 14 residues. Germline V gene lookup returns CDR1 SGHRS and CDR2 YFSETQ. V lost 4 bases, J lost 3 bases, and 14 bases lay in between. The CDR3 DNA is TGCGCCAGCAGCCCATTCCCAGGGAACTACGAGCAGTACTTC. Its protein product is CASSPFPGNYEQYF. Variable domain in full (rest from reference TRBV5-1 and TRBJ2-7): KAGVTQTPRYLIKTRGQQVTLSCSPISGHRSVSWYQQTPGQGLQFLFEYFSETQRNKGNFPGRFSGRQFSNSRSEMNVSTLELGDSALYLCASSPFPGNYEQYFGPGTRLTVT.

This clone was seen a few times. The CDR3 DNA reads TGTGCCAGCAGTGACCAGGGTAAAGGGAACTATGGCTACACCTTC. Translated, it gives CASSDQGKGNYGYTF. The V gene is TRBV6-1, the J gene TRBJ1-2, with D perhaps TRBD1 (5 bases). Deletions cut 3 bases from V and 2 bases from J, with 13 bases between. The length of the CDR3 is 15 residues. CDR1 and CDR2 from the germline V gene are MNHNS and SASEGT.

The V call is TRBV28, the J call TRBJ2-7, with no clear D. Looked up from germline, CDR1 is MDHEN and CDR2 is SYDVKM. V lost 2 bases and J 0 bases, leaving 8 bases between the germline ends. The CDR3 is 14 amino acids. CDR3 loop: CASSLSTVSYEQYF. The CDR3 DNA reads TGTGCCAGCAGTTTAAGCACAGTCTCCTACGAGCAGTACTTC.